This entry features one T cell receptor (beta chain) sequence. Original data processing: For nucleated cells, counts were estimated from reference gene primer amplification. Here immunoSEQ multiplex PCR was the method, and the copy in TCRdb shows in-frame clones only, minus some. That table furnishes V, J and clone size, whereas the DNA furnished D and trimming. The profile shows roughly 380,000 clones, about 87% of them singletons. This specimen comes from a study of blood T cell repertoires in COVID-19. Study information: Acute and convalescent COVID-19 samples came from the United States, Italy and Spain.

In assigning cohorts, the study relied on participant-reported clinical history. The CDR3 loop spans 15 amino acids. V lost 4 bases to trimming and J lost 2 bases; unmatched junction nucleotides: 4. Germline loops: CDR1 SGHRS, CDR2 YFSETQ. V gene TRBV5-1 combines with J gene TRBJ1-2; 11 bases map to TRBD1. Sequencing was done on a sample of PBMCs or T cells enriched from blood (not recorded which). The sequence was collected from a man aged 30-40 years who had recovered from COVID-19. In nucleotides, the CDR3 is TGCGCCAGCAGCCGGGGGACAGGGGGAAACTATGGCTACACCTTC. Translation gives CASSRGTGGNYGYTF.